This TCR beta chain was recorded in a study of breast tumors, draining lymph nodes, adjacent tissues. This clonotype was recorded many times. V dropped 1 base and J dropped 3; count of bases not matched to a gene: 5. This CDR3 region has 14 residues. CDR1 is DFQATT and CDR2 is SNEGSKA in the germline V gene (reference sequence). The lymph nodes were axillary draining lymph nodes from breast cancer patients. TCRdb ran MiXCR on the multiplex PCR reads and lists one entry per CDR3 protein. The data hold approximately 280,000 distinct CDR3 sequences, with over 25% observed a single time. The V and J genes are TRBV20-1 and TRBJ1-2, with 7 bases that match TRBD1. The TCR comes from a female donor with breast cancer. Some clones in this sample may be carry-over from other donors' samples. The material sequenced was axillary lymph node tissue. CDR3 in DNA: TGCAGTGCTAGAGTCCGGGACAGCGACTATGGCTACACCTTC. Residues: CSARVRDSDYGYTF.